The 16 T cell receptor beta chains below all came from one sample that was sequenced in a study of monozygotic twins with inflammatory bowel disease. TCRdb reprocessed the 5' RACE reads; each CDR3 protein has one entry and no DNA is given. The sample table sets out over 350,000 distinct CDR3 sequences. Sequencing input: blood. These receptors all stem from a human donor with ulcerative colitis or Crohn's disease, or a healthy co-twin of an affected twin (not recorded which).

The rearrangement links TRBV11-2 to TRBJ2-7. Germline CDR1 is SGHAT and CDR2 is FQNNGV. The CDR3 consists of 14 residues. The CDR3 sequence: CAGSFEGIGYEQYF.

The chain recombines TRBV18 with TRBJ1-1. In germline, CDR1 is KGHSH, CDR2 LQKENI. This CDR3 comprises 18 residues. The chain's CDR3 is CASSPTLSLGPMNTEAFF.

This chain connects TRBV20-1 to TRBJ1-2; lacking DNA, the TRBD1 call made by TCRdb goes unchecked. The CDR3 covers 13 residues. Germline V gene lookup returns CDR1 DFQATT and CDR2 SNEGSKA (reference sequence). CDR3: CSAIPGTGFGYTF.

The CDR3 is CASSFGDSTTTNEKLFF. The genes are TRBV5-8 and TRBJ1-4; there is no DNA to check the TCRdb D call of TRBD1. This CDR3 has 17 residues. CDR1 SGHTS and CDR2 YDEGEE come from the germline V gene.

The chain has TRBV5-1 and TRBJ2-1; the TCRdb D gene call, TRBD1, has no DNA to confirm it. The CDR3 covers 14 residues. Germline V gene sequence: CDR1 SGHRS, CDR2 YFSETQ. The CDR3 spells CASSYQGSYNEQFF.

The V gene is TRBV20-1, the J gene TRBJ2-1; TCRdb's assignment of TRBD1 cannot be checked, as there is no DNA. The germline V gene has CDR1 DFQATT and CDR2 SNEGSKA (reference sequence). CDR3 length: 15 amino acids. The chain's CDR3 is CSAREPGNPSNEQFF.

The rearrangement uses TRBV5-1 and TRBJ2-7. Germline CDR1 and CDR2: SGHRS and YFSETQ. This CDR3 spans 11 amino acids. This CDR3 reads CASSWNAEQYF.

The chain links TRBV4-3 to TRBJ2-1; the TRBD2 assignment by TCRdb is unverifiable without DNA. CDR1 is LGHNA, CDR2 YSLEER, per germline. The CDR3 totals 14 residues. CDR3 residues: CASSQDVGWREQFF.

V usage is TRBV7-9 and J usage is TRBJ1-5. The germline gives CDR1 SEHNR, CDR2 FQNEAQ (reference sequence). The CDR3 has 16 residues. This CDR3 reads CASSLVKAERNQPQHF.

This chain connects TRBV27 to TRBJ1-1; there is no DNA to check the TCRdb D call of TRBD1. Per germline, CDR1 MNHEY and CDR2 SMNVEV (reference sequence). This CDR3 is built from 16 residues. The CDR3 region is CASSLGTAGRGTEAFF.

The chain is built from TRBV5-1 and TRBJ2-7; there is no DNA to check the TCRdb D call of TRBD1. This CDR3 comprises 15 residues. Germline CDR1 SGHRS, CDR2 YFSETQ. CDR3 sequence: CASSPGGRNTYEQYF.

The V and J genes are TRBV12-3 or TRBV12-4 and TRBJ2-1; TCRdb's D call, TRBD2, is unchecked because there is no DNA. The CDR3 spans 16 residues. The CDR3 protein is CASSLGAGLAGSEQFF.

The chain carries TRBV6-5 and TRBJ2-7. In germline, CDR1 is MNHEY, CDR2 SVGAGI. The CDR3 extends over 17 amino acids. Here the CDR3 reads CASSFSVQDGGSYEQYF.

V and J are TRBV29-1 and TRBJ2-3; TCRdb picks TRBD2, but there is no DNA to check that call. CDR3 length equals 13 residues. Germline loops: CDR1 SQVTM, CDR2 ANQGSEA. CDR3 residues: CSAEGHRTDTQYF.

The V and J genes are TRBV24-1 and TRBJ2-1; with no DNA, the TCRdb D assignment of TRBD1 cannot be verified. Germline loops: CDR1 KGHDR, CDR2 SFDVKD. The CDR3 has 14 residues. The CDR3 sequence is CATRQGEFYNEQFF.

This sequence joins TRBV29-1 and TRBJ2-7. CDR3 size: 11 residues. Per the germline V gene, CDR1 is SQVTM and CDR2 is ANQGSEA. CDR3 in amino acids: CSVVSAGEQYF.